The source of this T cell receptor (beta chain) is a study of blood T cell repertoires in COVID-19. Whole-study context: The United States, Italy and Spain were the sources of the acute and convalescent COVID-19 samples. PBMCs, B-cell-depleted T cells, or T cells provided the cDNA or gDNA that made up the material.

This clone was found once. Original processing notes: Amplifying reference gene primers gave estimates of nucleated cell counts. Profiled with immunoSEQ multiplex PCR; TCRdb holds only in-frame clones, not every one. That table gives V, J and clone size, and the DNA gave D and trimming. Seen here are 200,000 or so clones, 70% to 90% observed once, and the top ten hold approximately 2.1%. Germline CDR1 reads LGHNA; CDR2 reads YSLEER. CDR3 size: 17 residues. Trimming pared 0 bases from V and 7 bases from J, leaving 20 bases between. This chain joins TRBV4-3 and TRBJ2-3; D is perhaps TRBD2 (6 bases). Sequencing input: peripheral blood. This TCR came from a man aged 65-85 years with active or convalescent COVID-19. The CDR3 region is CASSQDLRRREGYTQYF. In DNA form, the CDR3 reads TGCGCCAGCAGCCAAGATCTCCGGCGGAGGGAAGGATATACGCAGTATTTT.